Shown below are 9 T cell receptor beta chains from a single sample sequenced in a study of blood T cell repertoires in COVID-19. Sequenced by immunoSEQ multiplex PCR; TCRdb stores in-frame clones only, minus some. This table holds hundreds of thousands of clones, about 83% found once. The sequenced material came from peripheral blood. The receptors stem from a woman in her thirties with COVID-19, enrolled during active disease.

CDR3 DNA sequence: TGTGCCAGCAGTACCCCACAGGGGGCAGGCGGAGAGACCCAGTACTTC. Its protein is CASSTPQGAGGETQYF. V is TRBV28 and J is TRBJ2-5; TRBD1 matches 9 bases. CDR1 and CDR2 (germline): MDHEN, SYDVKM. V lost 5 bases and J lost 4; bases outside the gene matches: 11. The CDR3 is made up of 16 amino acids.

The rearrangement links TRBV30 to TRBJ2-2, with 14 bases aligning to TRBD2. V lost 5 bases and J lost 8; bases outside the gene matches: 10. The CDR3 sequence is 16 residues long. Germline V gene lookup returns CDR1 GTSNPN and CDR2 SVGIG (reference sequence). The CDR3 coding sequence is TGTGCCTGGCACCGTGGACTAGCGGGAGGAGGTGGGGAGCTGTTTTTT. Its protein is CAWHRGLAGGGGELFF.

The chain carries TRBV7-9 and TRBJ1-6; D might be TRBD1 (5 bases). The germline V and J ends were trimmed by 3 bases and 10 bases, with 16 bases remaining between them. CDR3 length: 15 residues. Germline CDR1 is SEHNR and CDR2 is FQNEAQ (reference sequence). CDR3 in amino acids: CASSFVLGGRSPLHF. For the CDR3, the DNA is TGTGCCAGCAGCTTCGTTTTGGGGGGTCGGTCACCCCTCCACTTT.

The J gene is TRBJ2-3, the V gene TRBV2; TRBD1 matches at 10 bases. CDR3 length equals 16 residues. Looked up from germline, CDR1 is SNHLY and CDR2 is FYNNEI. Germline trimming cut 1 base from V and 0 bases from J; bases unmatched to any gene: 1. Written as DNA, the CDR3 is TGTGCCAGCAGTGAAGGGACAGGGGGGAGCACAGATACGCAGTATTTT. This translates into CASSEGTGGSTDTQYF.

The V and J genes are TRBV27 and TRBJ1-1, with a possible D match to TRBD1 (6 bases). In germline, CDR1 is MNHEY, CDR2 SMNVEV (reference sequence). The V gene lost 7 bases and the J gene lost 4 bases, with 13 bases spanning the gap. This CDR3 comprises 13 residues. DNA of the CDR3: TGTGCCAGCAACAGGGTTCTGGGCACTGAAGCTTTCTTT. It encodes CASNRVLGTEAFF.

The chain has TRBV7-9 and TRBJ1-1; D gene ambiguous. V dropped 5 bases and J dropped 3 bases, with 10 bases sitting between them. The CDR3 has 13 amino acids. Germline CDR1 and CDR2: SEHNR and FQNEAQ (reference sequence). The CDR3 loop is CASSGDGDTEAFF. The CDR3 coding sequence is TGTGCCAGCAGCGGAGACGGTGACACTGAAGCTTTCTTT.

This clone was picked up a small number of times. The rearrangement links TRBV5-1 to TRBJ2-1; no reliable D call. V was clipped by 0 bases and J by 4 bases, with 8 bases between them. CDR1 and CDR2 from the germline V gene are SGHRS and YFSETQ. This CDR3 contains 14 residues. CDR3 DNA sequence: TGCGCCAGCAGCTTGGAACGAGGTTACAATGAGCAGTTCTTC. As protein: CASSLERGYNEQFF.

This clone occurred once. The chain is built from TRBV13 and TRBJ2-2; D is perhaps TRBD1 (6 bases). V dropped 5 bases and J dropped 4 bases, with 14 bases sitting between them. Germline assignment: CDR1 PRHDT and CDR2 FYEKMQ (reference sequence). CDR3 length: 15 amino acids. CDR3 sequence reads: CASSPAGGGTGELFF. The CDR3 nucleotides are TGTGCCAGCAGCCCCGCTGGGGGCGGCACCGGGGAGCTGTTTTTT.

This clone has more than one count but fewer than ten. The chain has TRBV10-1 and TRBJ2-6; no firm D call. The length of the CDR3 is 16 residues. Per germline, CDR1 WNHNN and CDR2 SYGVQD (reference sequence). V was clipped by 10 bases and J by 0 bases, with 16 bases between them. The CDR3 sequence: CATRRVLNSGANVLTF. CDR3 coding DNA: TGCGCCACTCGCCGGGTCCTAAACTCTGGGGCCAACGTCCTGACTTTC.